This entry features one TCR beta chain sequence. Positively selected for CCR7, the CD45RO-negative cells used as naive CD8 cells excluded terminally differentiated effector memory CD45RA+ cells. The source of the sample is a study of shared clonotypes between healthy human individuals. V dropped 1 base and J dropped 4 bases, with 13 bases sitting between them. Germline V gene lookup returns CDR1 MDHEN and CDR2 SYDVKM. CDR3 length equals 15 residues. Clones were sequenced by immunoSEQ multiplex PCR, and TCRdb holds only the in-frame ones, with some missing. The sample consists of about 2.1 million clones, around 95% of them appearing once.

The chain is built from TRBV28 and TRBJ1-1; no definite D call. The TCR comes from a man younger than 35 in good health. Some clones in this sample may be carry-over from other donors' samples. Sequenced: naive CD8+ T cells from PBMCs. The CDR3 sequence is CASSLYFQRGTEAFF. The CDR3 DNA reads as TGTGCCAGCAGTTTATACTTTCAGCGAGGCACTGAAGCTTTCTTT.